This TCR beta chain was retrieved from a study of post-analysis software for immune sequencing data. Study-wide context: Relapsing-remitting, secondary progressive and progressive-relapsing multiple sclerosis courses were included.

Prepared libraries of TCR beta cDNA carried unique molecular identifiers. Yield was about 500,000 cDNA molecules from around 1 to 9.1 million T cells. One entry per CDR3 protein results from TCRdb running MiXCR on the PCR reads. The sample yields roughly 870,000 distinct CDR3 sequences, roughly 50% seen once. Germline CDR1 SGHKS, CDR2 YYEKEE (reference sequence). The CDR3 sequence is 15 residues long. Trimming left V 3 bases short and J 6 bases short, with 16 bases between. Comments on this clonotype: Its target is unknown.

General observations from the study: Controls showed significantly higher normalized Chao1 diversity than did multiple sclerosis patients. Patients had higher frequencies than controls of about five TRBV segments, including TRBV5-6, TRBV5-1 and TRBV20-1. Clustering by F measure revealed strong co-clustering among samples prepared together in one batch.

The material sequenced was blood. The clonotype originates from a girl aged 10 to 17 with multiple sclerosis. This rearrangement joins TRBV5-5 to TRBJ1-5, with D perhaps matching TRBD1 (5 bases). The CDR3 sequence is CASSSSSGTPQPQHF. DNA for the CDR3: TGTGCCAGCAGCTCTTCGTCCGGGACGCCTCAGCCCCAGCATTTT.